This record covers a single TCR beta chain. There are a few counts of this clone. This receptor's antigen is unknown. No base quality values were provided; no much bigger clone lies one nucleotide off. The collaborating institutions used their own protocols to collect whole blood in K2EDTA tubes. For TCRbeta analysis, collaborators shipped samples as frozen whole blood, isolated PBMCs, or DNA extracted from either of those sample types. The data were obtained in a study of blood T cell repertoires in COVID-19 (dated by TCRdb to the early 2020s). A note on the overall study: The collaborator samples originated in the United States, Italy and Spain and spanned the acute and convalescent phases of COVID-19. The prospective study material was composed of cDNA or gDNA derived from T cells, B-cell-depleted T cells, or PBMCs. Subjects who had been exposed to COVID-19, were actively infected with it, or had recovered from it provided the deeply sampled blood TCRbeta repertoires that made up the dataset. A freely available public database, intended as a resource for researchers studying the immune response to SARS-CoV-2, is where the repertoires were released. Samples came from the ongoing ImmuneRACE study (first 160 participants) plus 1,254 subjects from 6 global collaborators. Sample metadata almost always included a de-identified subject ID, COVID-19 status, age in years and sex. Where available, HLA class I and class II types were taken from metadata supplied by the sample provider and were not determined by assay-based typing. Beyond this particular receptor, the publication reports: The quantity of clinical and demographic metadata differed by source and by participant and was supplied without curation.

TCRbeta CDR3 regions were amplified from genomic DNA by means of the immunoSEQ Assay, a bias-controlled multiplex PCR. As for the authors' bioinformatics: The number of nucleated cells in each sample was estimated by amplification of reference gene primers within the assay. To quantify the absolute abundance of each unique TCRbeta CDR3 rearrangement, sequence reads were collapsed and filtered. For each sample, productive Simpson clonality was calculated as the square root of Simpson's diversity index over productive rearrangements. Not all clones reach the TCRdb copy of this immuneACCESS table, which keeps in-frame sequences only. Checked studies attribute under half of the gap to unresolved V genes and leave the rest unexplained. The DNA was the basis for D and trimming; V, J and clone size are from that table. The table for this sample lists about 190,000 clones; around 83% of them were counted only once. The ten most abundant clones make up under 7.5% of the sample.

The sample consisted of peripheral blood. This receptor was taken from a woman in her forties with acute or convalescent COVID-19.

The bases are TGTGCCAGCAGCCGCAGCGTTTACCAAGAGACCCAGTACTTC. The encoded protein is CASSRSVYQETQYF. The rearrangement joined TRBV14 to TRBJ2-5, with the identity of the D gene unclear. CDR1 and CDR2 (SGHDN, FVKESK) derive from the germline V gene. A distance of 9 bases separates the germline ends of V and J, which lose 4 bases and 0 bases respectively. From cysteine to phenylalanine, the CDR3 is 14 amino acids long. The CDR3 DNA has 42 bases and is translated from base 1.